What follows describes a single T cell receptor (beta chain). Its antigen remains unknown. This entry belongs to a study of T cell clones after liver transplantation. Study-level information: Subjects received no induction therapy and standard immunosuppression until randomization at 12-24 months post-transplant. Draws occurred before transplant, before withdrawal, and after complete or failed withdrawal. Study-level results: These preliminary findings come from unstandardized post-transplant sampling times.

Here immunoSEQ multiplex PCR was the method, and the copy in TCRdb shows in-frame clones only, minus some. Here the sample spans around 21,000 clones, approximately 95% being singletons. Sample: CD8+ T cells from blood, taken less than 27 months after liver transplant. This TCR came from a human patient who received a liver transplant. The graft donor may have contributed some T cells.

CDR3 nucleotides: TGTGCCAGCAGCGTAGACGGGTCAGATACGCAGTATTTT. The encoded protein is CASSVDGSDTQYF. The chain employs TRBV9 and TRBJ2-3; no definite D call. There are 13 residues in the CDR3. Trimming pared 0 bases from V and 4 bases from J, leaving 6 bases between. CDR1 is SGDLS, CDR2 YYNGEE, per germline.